The clone carrying this T cell receptor (beta chain) has only a few counts. These data belong to a study of T-cell reconstitution after alpha-beta-depleted transplantation in children. The TCRbeta library was prepared with unique molecular identifiers. From the PCR reads, TCRdb called clonotypes with MiXCR, one entry per CDR3 protein. This table has hundreds of thousands of distinct CDR3 sequences, roughly a tenth appearing once. The sequencing here drew on PBMCs from the stem cell graft donor, taken from the stem cell graft. The TCR was taken from a human donor who donated a stem cell graft to a child with acute lymphoblastic leukemia.

DNA of the CDR3: TGTGCCAGTAGTATCAGTGGACAGGGCCTAGGAGATACGCAGTATTTT. Its protein product is CASSISGQGLGDTQYF. V gene TRBV19 combines with J gene TRBJ2-3; 8 nucleotides line up with TRBD1. The germline gives CDR1 LNHDA, CDR2 SQIVND (reference sequence). The V and J ends lost 3 bases and 5 bases, in that order; junction bases with no gene match: 10. CDR3 length: 16 amino acids. The variable domain in full, with the rest retrieved from reference TRBV19 and TRBJ2-3, is DGGITQSPKYLFRKEGQNVTLSCEQNLNHDAMYWYRQDPGQGLRLIYYSQIVNDFQKGDIAEGYSVSREKKESFPLTVTSAQKNPTAFYLCASSISGQGLGDTQYFGPGTRLTVL.